This is a list of T cell receptor beta chains from one sample in a study of blood T cell repertoires in COVID-19. Sequenced by immunoSEQ multiplex PCR; TCRdb stores in-frame clones only, minus some. Among roughly 120,000 clones listed, 80% to 85% were seen once. The material sequenced was peripheral blood. These TCRs come from a woman in her 70s with acute or convalescent COVID-19. Both conserved end residues are part of each CDR3. The D gene is left open where the match is weak. A clone size is listed for some rows: how often the clone was seen (once, few, many), or a class if it is expanded.

v_call	d_call	j_call	clone_size	cdr3_length	cdr3_aa	cdr3_nt
TRBV6-1	TRBD1	TRBJ2-4	-	16	CASSEGPGQGVDIQYF	TGTGCCAGCAGTGAAGGGCCGGGACAGGGGGTGGACATTCAGTACTTC
TRBV25-1	TRBD2	TRBJ2-3	-	16	CASSDSSGGTGDTQYF	TGTGCCAGCAGTGATTCAAGCGGGGGGACTGGGGATACGCAGTATTTT
TRBV10-3	TRBD2	TRBJ2-7	-	17	CAISEPGLAERSYEQYF	TGTGCCATCAGTGAGCCGGGACTAGCGGAGAGGTCCTACGAGCAGTACTTC
TRBV5-1	-	TRBJ2-7	-	13	CASSLVTRGEQYF	TGCGCCAGCAGCTTGGTGACTAGGGGCGAGCAGTACTTC
TRBV25-1	-	TRBJ1-3	-	15	CASSRAGGAGNTIYF	TGTGCCAGCAGTCGGGCCGGGGGGGCCGGAAACACCATATATTTT
TRBV2	-	TRBJ1-1	-	13	CASRTGLNTEAFF	TGTGCCAGCAGGACAGGTCTGAACACTGAAGCTTTCTTT
TRBV9	TRBD1	TRBJ2-7	-	15	CASSPKGQESYEQYF	TGTGCCAGCAGCCCTAAGGGACAGGAGTCCTACGAGCAGTACTTC
TRBV3-1/TRBV3-2	-	TRBJ2-7	-	14	CASSQPGDPYEQYF	TGTGCCAGCAGCCAACCAGGCGATCCCTACGAGCAGTACTTC
TRBV3-1/TRBV3-2	TRBD1	TRBJ1-4	-	14	CASSPDRGGEKLFF	TGTGCCAGCAGCCCGGACAGGGGGGGTGAAAAACTGTTTTTT
TRBV5-1	-	TRBJ1-6	-	13	CASSPSGPPPLHF	TGCGCCAGCAGCCCGTCAGGGCCGCCACCCCTCCACTTT
TRBV19	-	TRBJ2-3	-	13	CASSNQLADTQYF	TGTGCCAGTAGTAACCAACTAGCAGATACGCAGTATTTT
TRBV19	-	TRBJ2-1	-	13	CASTGGPGNEQFF	TGTGCCAGTACCGGGGGGCCGGGCAATGAGCAGTTCTTC
TRBV10-3	TRBD1	TRBJ2-6	-	17	CASRRPGQGAGANVLTF	TGTGCCAGCAGACGACCAGGACAGGGCGCTGGGGCCAACGTCCTGACTTTC
TRBV29-1	TRBD1	TRBJ1-2	-	14	CSVDGTGKTYGYTF	TGCAGCGTTGACGGGACAGGGAAAACCTATGGCTACACCTTC
TRBV6-1	-	TRBJ1-5	-	17	CASSEGAGRYSNQPQHF	TGTGCCAGCAGTGAAGGAGCGGGGAGATATAGCAATCAGCCCCAGCATTTT
TRBV11-3	TRBD1	TRBJ2-1	-	15	CASSSHRGQNNEQFF	TGTGCCAGCAGCTCCCACAGGGGGCAAAACAATGAGCAGTTCTTC
TRBV5-1	-	TRBJ1-2	-	15	CASSLGGVPNYGYTF	TGCGCCAGCAGCTTAGGAGGCGTTCCAAACTATGGCTACACCTTC
TRBV5-1	TRBD1	TRBJ2-2	once	14	CASMRGQGNGELFF	TGCGCCAGCATGAGGGGACAGGGGAACGGGGAGCTGTTTTTT
TRBV6-5	-	TRBJ1-1	-	14	CASSYSRIQVEAFF	TGTGCCAGCAGTTACTCGAGAATCCAGGTTGAAGCTTTCTTT
TRBV5-5	TRBD1	TRBJ1-2	-	15	CASSVGQGKQYGYTF	TGTGCCAGCAGCGTCGGACAGGGGAAGCAATATGGCTACACCTTC
TRBV11-1	-	TRBJ2-3	-	14	CASSPVSISDTQYF	TGTGCCAGCAGCCCGGTCTCCATATCAGATACGCAGTATTTT
TRBV10-1	TRBD2	TRBJ2-1	-	16	CASSEGVAGERSEQFF	TGCGCCAGCAGTGAGGGAGTAGCGGGAGAGAGAAGTGAGCAGTTCTTC
TRBV7-8	TRBD1	TRBJ1-2	-	16	CASSLDRGIVAYGYTF	TGTGCCAGCAGCTTAGACAGGGGAATCGTGGCCTATGGCTACACCTTC
TRBV29-1	-	TRBJ2-3	once	12	CSQKLVTDTQYF	TGCAGCCAAAAACTTGTCACAGATACGCAGTATTTT
TRBV10-3	-	TRBJ1-2	-	12	CAISESGDGYTF	TGTGCCATCAGTGAGTCCGGAGATGGCTACACCTTC
TRBV25-1	-	TRBJ1-4	-	14	CASSKQGGYEKLFF	TGTGCCAGCAGTAAACAGGGCGGGTATGAAAAACTGTTTTTT
TRBV10-1	-	TRBJ2-1	-	15	CASSEGGTLYNEQFF	TGCGCCAGCAGTGAAGGAGGGACTTTATACAATGAGCAGTTCTTC
TRBV6-5	TRBD2	TRBJ2-7	-	14	CASSLGLAGDEQYF	TGTGCCAGCAGTCTGGGACTAGCGGGAGACGAGCAGTACTTC
TRBV6-5	TRBD2	TRBJ2-1	-	14	CASSLAGVNNEQFF	TGTGCCAGCAGCTTAGCGGGAGTCAACAATGAGCAGTTCTTC
TRBV29-1	-	TRBJ2-5	-	12	CSVDQFVETQYF	TGCAGCGTTGATCAGTTCGTGGAGACCCAGTACTTC
TRBV3-1/TRBV3-2	TRBD1	TRBJ1-4	-	15	CASSLTGAGNEKLFF	TGTGCCAGCAGCCTCACAGGGGCCGGTAATGAAAAACTGTTTTTT
TRBV29-1	-	TRBJ2-1	-	13	CSVLRGKGGEQFF	TGCAGCGTTCTTAGAGGGAAAGGCGGTGAGCAGTTCTTC
TRBV3-1/TRBV3-2	TRBD2	TRBJ2-2	-	14	CASSGGRAAGELFF	TGTGCCAGCAGCGGCGGGAGGGCGGCGGGGGAGCTGTTTTTT
TRBV19	TRBD1	TRBJ2-5	few	13	CASSRAGGETQYF	TGTGCCAGTAGTCGGGCAGGGGGAGAGACCCAGTACTTC
TRBV5-8	-	TRBJ2-1	few	14	CASSLKGPYNEQFF	TGTGCCAGCAGCTTGAAGGGGCCCTACAATGAGCAGTTCTTC
TRBV6-1	TRBD1	TRBJ1-6	-	16	CASSGRDRTYNSPLHF	TGTGCCAGCAGTGGCCGGGACAGGACCTATAATTCACCCCTCCACTTT
TRBV11-2	-	TRBJ2-7	-	14	CASSPGSGQWEQYF	TGTGCCAGCAGCCCCGGCTCGGGTCAGTGGGAGCAGTACTTC
TRBV3-1/TRBV3-2	-	TRBJ1-1	-	14	CASSLMGMNTEAFF	TGTGCCAGCAGCCTCATGGGCATGAACACTGAAGCTTTCTTT
TRBV15	-	TRBJ1-5	-	14	CATSRGQTNQPQHF	TGTGCCACCAGCAGAGGACAGACTAATCAGCCCCAGCATTTT
TRBV6-2/TRBV6-3	TRBD1	TRBJ2-2	-	15	CASSYGTAITGELFF	TGTGCCAGCAGTTACGGGACAGCCATCACCGGGGAGCTGTTTTTT
TRBV24-1	TRBD2	TRBJ2-1	-	15	CATSDPGLGINEQFF	TGTGCCACCAGTGATCCGGGACTAGGTATCAATGAGCAGTTCTTC
TRBV25-1	TRBD1	TRBJ1-2	-	15	CASSELGQGNYGYTF	TGTGCCAGCAGTGAACTGGGACAGGGGAACTATGGCTACACCTTC
TRBV19	-	TRBJ2-2	-	14	CASKLVRDTGELFF	TGTGCCAGTAAACTGGTTCGAGACACCGGGGAGCTGTTTTTT
TRBV28	TRBD1	TRBJ2-3	-	14	CATARDRATDTQYF	TGTGCCACCGCCCGGGACAGGGCCACAGATACGCAGTATTTT
TRBV2	TRBD1	TRBJ2-3	-	14	CASSRTGGLGTQYF	TGTGCCAGCAGCCGGACAGGGGGACTAGGTACGCAGTATTTT
TRBV15	TRBD2	TRBJ2-1	once	15	CATSRELAGGNEQFF	TGTGCCACCAGCAGAGAGCTAGCGGGAGGGAATGAGCAGTTCTTC
TRBV5-4	TRBD1	TRBJ1-2	-	18	CASSTRTGGSRDLYGYTF	TGTGCCAGCAGCACACGGACAGGGGGCTCAAGAGACCTCTATGGCTACACCTTC
TRBV11-2	-	TRBJ2-4	-	15	CASSLGVLAKNIQYF	TGTGCCAGCAGCCTAGGCGTACTAGCCAAAAACATTCAGTACTTC
TRBV29-1	TRBD2	TRBJ2-5	-	14	CSVQGLAGEETQYF	TGCAGCGTCCAGGGACTAGCGGGAGAAGAGACCCAGTACTTC
TRBV10-3	TRBD2	TRBJ2-5	-	13	CAISRTRVETQYF	TGTGCCATCAGCCGGACTAGGGTAGAGACCCAGTACTTC
TRBV6-5	TRBD1	TRBJ2-7	-	14	CASTSRTGTYEQYF	TGTGCCAGCACCTCTCGGACAGGGACCTACGAGCAGTACTTC
TRBV2	-	TRBJ1-3	-	15	CASRGSGLSGNTIYF	TGTGCCAGCAGGGGCAGTGGCCTCTCTGGAAACACCATATATTTT
TRBV30	-	TRBJ1-4	-	14	CAWSVVGGREKLFF	TGTGCCTGGAGTGTCGTGGGGGGACGGGAAAAACTGTTTTTT
TRBV3-1/TRBV3-2	TRBD1	TRBJ1-2	-	14	CASSQSRGPYGYTF	TGTGCCAGCAGCCAAAGCAGGGGGCCTTATGGCTACACCTTC
TRBV7-6	-	TRBJ2-3	few	18	CASSPKAAANGATDTQYF	TGTGCCAGCAGCCCAAAGGCGGCAGCCAATGGGGCGACAGATACGCAGTATTTT
TRBV25-1	-	TRBJ1-1	few	16	CASSDGLGVGNTEAFF	TGTGCCAGCAGTGACGGGCTCGGGGTTGGGAACACTGAAGCTTTCTTT
TRBV30	-	TRBJ1-1	many	14	CAWSVSRLNTEAFF	TGTGCCTGGAGTGTATCCAGATTGAACACTGAAGCTTTCTTT
TRBV23-1	-	TRBJ2-7	few	15	CASSQSGGGSYEQYF	TGCGCCAGCAGTCAATCAGGGGGGGGTTCCTACGAGCAGTACTTC
TRBV9	TRBD1	TRBJ1-5	few	15	CASSLHGQGNQPQHF	TGTGCCAGCAGCCTACATGGACAGGGCAATCAGCCCCAGCATTTT